These 24 T cell receptor beta chains were all obtained from the same sample, sequenced in a study of beta chain features in type 1 diabetes. Reverse transcribing all isolated RNA meant expressed TCRB transcripts were sequenced. Sequenced by immunoSEQ multiplex PCR; TCRdb stores in-frame clones only, minus some. The repertoire consists of 200,000 to 250,000 clones, with over 9.5% occurring once and the leading ten covering about 0.03%. The sequenced sample consisted of naive CD4+ T cells from blood. Source of these receptors: a woman younger than 35 in good health.

The chain uses TRBV18 and TRBJ2-2; 7 nucleotides align to TRBD2. The V gene's germline CDR1 is KGHSH and CDR2 LQKENI. Trimming took 3 bases from V and 4 from J; bases not matched to a gene: 5. This CDR3 has 15 amino acids. This chain's CDR3 is CASSPSGTTTGELFF. CDR3 nucleotide sequence: TGTGCCAGCTCACCCTCCGGGACTACCACCGGGGAGCTGTTTTTT.

This clone has ten or more counts. The rearrangement links TRBV12-5 to TRBJ2-5; unclear D gene. This CDR3 is built from 13 residues. V lost 4 bases and J 0 bases, leaving 6 bases between the germline ends. Germline assignment: CDR1 LGHNT and CDR2 FRNRAP. CDR3: CASGSRDQETQYF. The CDR3 region has the DNA TGTGCTAGTGGTTCCCGGGACCAAGAGACCCAGTACTTC.

The CDR3 sequence: CASSLNSPEAFF. In DNA form, the CDR3 reads TGTGCCAGCAGCTTGAACAGCCCTGAAGCTTTCTTT. The genes are TRBV5-4 and TRBJ1-1; the D is unclear. From germline, CDR1 is SGHNT and CDR2 YYREEE (reference sequence). The length of the CDR3 is 12 residues. Trimming pared 1 base from V and 6 bases from J, leaving 7 bases between.

The chain carries TRBV5-1 and TRBJ2-6; tentative D call: TRBD2 (5 bases). CDR3 length equals 13 residues. Trimming took off 7 bases at V and 0 bases at J, with 5 bases between the two ends. Germline assignment: CDR1 SGHRS and CDR2 YFSETQ. Here the CDR3 reads CASRDSGANVLTF. The CDR3 region has the DNA TGCGCCAGCCGGGACTCTGGGGCCAACGTCCTGACTTTC.

Only a few counts were recorded for this clone. Different DNA sequences within this sample yield the same CDR3. The rearrangement joins TRBV7-3 to TRBJ1-1; tentatively, D is TRBD1 (5 bases). Germline V lookup: CDR1 SGHTA, CDR2 FQGTGA. The V end was cut by 5 bases, the J end by 1 base, with 8 bases between. This CDR3 contains 13 residues. The CDR3, as DNA: TGTGCCAGCAGCCGTACAGGGAACACTGAAGCTTTCTTT. It specifies CASSRTGNTEAFF.

This clone was detected once. This rearrangement joins TRBV6-1 to TRBJ1-2, with 10 bases fitting TRBD1. Germline V gene data show CDR1 as MNHNS and CDR2 as SASEGT. The J segment lost 3 bases and the V segment lost 2 bases, leaving 3 bases of the junction unmatched. The CDR3 is made up of 15 amino acids. The CDR3 DNA reads as TGTGCCAGCAGTGAACCGGGACAGGGGCACTATGGCTACACCTTC. Protein: CASSEPGQGHYGYTF.

The table lists this clone with a few counts. The rearrangement links TRBV27 to TRBJ2-1, with a weak D call TRBD1 (6 bases). Trimming removed 5 bases at V and 8 bases at J, with 10 bases between. CDR1 is MNHEY, CDR2 SMNVEV, per germline (reference sequence). The CDR3 consists of 12 residues. CDR3 region: CASSRTGYEQFF. The CDR3 DNA follows: TGTGCCAGCAGTCGAACAGGGTATGAGCAGTTCTTC.

This clone has more than one count but fewer than ten. In DNA form, the CDR3 reads TGTGCCAGCAGCCCGGACAGGGGGCCCTATGGCTACACCTTC. The encoded protein is CASSPDRGPYGYTF. The chain has TRBV5-4 and TRBJ1-2, with 11 bases fitting TRBD1. This CDR3 has 14 residues. Germline trimming cut 4 bases from V and 4 bases from J; bases unmatched to any gene: 3. The germline V gene encodes CDR1 SGHNT and CDR2 YYREEE (reference sequence). The full variable domain, rest sourced from reference TRBV5-4 and TRBJ1-2, is ETGVTQSPTHLIKTRGQQVTLRCSSQSGHNTVSWYQQALGQGPQFIFQYYREEENGRGNFPPRFSGLQFPNYSSELNVNALELDDSALYLCASSPDRGPYGYTFGSGTRLTVV.

V gene TRBV5-4 combines with J gene TRBJ1-2, with 8 nucleotides matching TRBD1. The CDR3 has 15 amino acids. Germline assignment: CDR1 SGHNT and CDR2 YYREEE (reference sequence). After removal of 2 bases from V and 3 bases from J, the junction contained 6 bases not matched to a gene. In nucleotides, the CDR3 is TGTGCCAGCAGCTTACCGACAGGGGTTGACTATGGCTACACCTTC. Its protein product is CASSLPTGVDYGYTF.

The rearrangement joins TRBV5-1 to TRBJ1-1, with 7 bases identical to TRBD1. The CDR3 has 15 residues. Germline V gives CDR1 SGHRS, CDR2 YFSETQ. V lost 0 bases to trimming and J lost 2 bases; unmatched junction nucleotides: 4. Here the CDR3 reads CASSLGQGVNTEAFF. CDR3 DNA: TGCGCCAGCAGCTTGGGGCAGGGGGTTAACACTGAAGCTTTCTTT.

This clone was seen a few times. V and J are TRBV5-4 and TRBJ2-1, with TRBD2 matching 8 bases. CDR1 and CDR2 (germline): SGHNT, YYREEE (reference sequence). This CDR3 comprises 14 residues. V lost 3 bases to trimming and J lost 6 bases; unmatched junction nucleotides: 5. The CDR3 protein is CASSYGGEANEQFF. CDR3 coding DNA: TGTGCCAGCAGCTACGGGGGGGAGGCCAATGAGCAGTTCTTC.

This clone was detected a few times. This chain links TRBV27 with TRBJ1-1, with a weak D call TRBD1 (5 bases). Per the germline V gene, CDR1 is MNHEY and CDR2 is SMNVEV (reference sequence). This CDR3 is built from 12 residues. V was pared by 6 bases and J by 5 bases, with 10 bases between. In nucleotides, the CDR3 is TGTGCCAGCAGAGGGGTTGGGACTGAAGCTTTCTTT. Translation gives CASRGVGTEAFF.

This clone was seen many times. The chain links TRBV20-1 to TRBJ2-5; the D is unclear. CDR1 and CDR2 (germline): DFQATT, SNEGSKA (reference sequence). The CDR3 has 11 residues. The ends were cut back, 7 bases at V and 7 bases at J, with 13 bases in the middle. The chain's CDR3 is CSGSLEATQYF. CDR3 bases: TGCAGTGGGAGTCTAGAGGCGACCCAGTACTTC.

J is TRBJ2-5 and V is TRBV10-3; TRBD1 is a possible D gene (6 bases). Deletions cut 6 bases from V and 10 bases from J, with 24 bases between. This CDR3 is built from 15 residues. Germline CDR1 is ENHRY and CDR2 is SYGVKD. DNA for the CDR3: TGTGCCATCAGAAAAGGGGGTGAGGGTTTGGAAGGCCAGTACTTC. This translates into CAIRKGGEGLEGQYF.

The V and J genes are TRBV5-1 and TRBJ2-7; D gene unclear. The length of the CDR3 is 14 residues. Looked up from germline, CDR1 is SGHRS and CDR2 is YFSETQ. Trimming stripped 0 bases from V and 2 bases from J, with 9 bases between. The CDR3 region has the DNA TGCGCCAGCAGCTTGGCCCTTCAGACCTACGAGCAGTACTTC. This gives the protein CASSLALQTYEQYF.

A few counts support this clone. The rearrangement links TRBV5-4 to TRBJ2-3; TRBD2 matches 7 bases. V trimming: 0 bases; J trimming: 4 bases; junction bases outside the gene matches: 5. Germline V gene data show CDR1 as SGHNT and CDR2 as YYREEE (reference sequence). The CDR3 extends over 15 amino acids. CDR3 in DNA: TGTGCCAGCAGCTTGGGCGGACTAGAATCAGATACGCAGTATTTT. It specifies CASSLGGLESDTQYF.

This clone was counted between two and nine times. The V gene is TRBV9, the J gene TRBJ2-7; perhaps TRBD2 as D (7 bases). Germline V gives CDR1 SGDLS, CDR2 YYNGEE. V lost 4 bases and J lost 6, with 17 bases in between. CDR3 size: 14 residues. Here the CDR3 DNA reads TGTGCCAGCAGCCCCGGGGGGCTAACCGGCGAGCAGTACTTC. It codes for CASSPGGLTGEQYF.

The chain uses TRBV5-4 and TRBJ2-7; D possibly corresponds to TRBD2 (6 bases). CDR1 SGHNT and CDR2 YYREEE come from the germline V gene (reference sequence). V was pared by 0 bases and J by 6 bases, with 13 bases between. This CDR3 region has 14 residues. CDR3 region: CASSLVGSSGEQYF. The CDR3 DNA reads TGTGCCAGCAGCTTGGTCGGGAGTTCTGGCGAGCAGTACTTC.

This clone was seen a handful of times. This sequence joins TRBV2 and TRBJ2-7; D gene unclear. Per the germline V gene, CDR1 is SNHLY and CDR2 is FYNNEI. There are 12 residues in the CDR3. Trimming removed 2 bases from V and 6 bases from J, with 8 bases in between. The CDR3 reads CASSELTGEQYF. The CDR3 region has the DNA TGTGCCAGCAGTGAACTTACTGGCGAGCAGTACTTC.

The chain is built from TRBV10-3 and TRBJ2-7, with D perhaps matching TRBD1 (5 bases). V was clipped by 2 bases and J by 6 bases, with 11 bases between them. Germline assignment: CDR1 ENHRY and CDR2 SYGVKD. The CDR3 has 13 amino acids. CDR3 DNA: TGTGCCATCAGTGAGGGCAGGGAAGTCGAGCAGTACTTC. This codes for CAISEGREVEQYF.

This clone was seen a few times. The chain employs TRBV5-1 and TRBJ2-1; D is unresolved. The V end lost 8 bases, the J end lost 0 bases, and 6 bases lay between the germline ends. The CDR3 is made up of 12 amino acids. In germline, CDR1 is SGHRS, CDR2 YFSETQ. The CDR3, as DNA: TGCGCCAGTTACAGCTCCTACAATGAGCAGTTCTTC. It codes for CASYSSYNEQFF.

V is TRBV6-6 and J is TRBJ2-1; weak D call: TRBD2 (5 bases). Germline V gene lookup returns CDR1 MNHNY and CDR2 SVGAGI (reference sequence). The CDR3 loop spans 15 amino acids. V was clipped by 5 bases and J by 1 base, with 12 bases between them. The CDR3 loop is CASSTSRASYNEQFF. CDR3 DNA sequence: TGTGCCAGCAGTACCTCGAGGGCGTCCTACAATGAGCAGTTCTTC.

This clone was picked up a small number of times. The rearrangement links TRBV30 to TRBJ1-1, with 9 bases matching TRBD1. J lost 0 bases, V lost 1 base, and 9 bases had no gene match. This CDR3 has 17 residues. Germline lookup yields CDR1 GTSNPN and CDR2 SVGIG (reference sequence). The DNA for the CDR3 is TGTGCCTGGAGTGGGGGGGACAGGGATGATGTGAACACTGAAGCTTTCTTT. As protein: CAWSGGDRDDVNTEAFF. Supplemented by reference TRBV30 and TRBJ1-1, the full variable domain reads SQTIHQWPATLVQPVGSPLSLECTVEGTSNPNLYWYRQAAGRGLQLLFYSVGIGQISSEVPQNLSASRPQDRQFILSSKKLLLSDSGFYLCAWSGGDRDDVNTEAFFGQGTRLTVV.

The rearrangement links TRBV5-1 to TRBJ2-5; TRBD1 might be the D (6 bases). V shed 4 bases and J shed 4 bases, with 14 bases lying between them. Germline V gives CDR1 SGHRS, CDR2 YFSETQ. CDR3 size: 14 residues. CDR3 residues: CASSLRGGGETQYF. The CDR3 nucleotides read TGCGCCAGCAGCCTAAGAGGGGGTGGAGAGACCCAGTACTTC.